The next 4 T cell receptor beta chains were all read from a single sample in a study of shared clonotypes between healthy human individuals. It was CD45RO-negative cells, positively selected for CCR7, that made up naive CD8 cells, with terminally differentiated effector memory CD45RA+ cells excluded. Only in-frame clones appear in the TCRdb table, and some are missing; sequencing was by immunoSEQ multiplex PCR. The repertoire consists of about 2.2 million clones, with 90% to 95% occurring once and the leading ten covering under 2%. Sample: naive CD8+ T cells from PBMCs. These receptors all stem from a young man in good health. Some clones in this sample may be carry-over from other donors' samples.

In DNA, the CDR3 is TGTGCCAGCAGCTTGAGAACTAGCGGGAGTATTGAGCAGTTCTTC. Translating gives CASSLRTSGSIEQFF. The rearrangement joins TRBV7-2 to TRBJ2-1, with TRBD2 matching 11 bases. V shed 3 bases, J shed 9 bases, and the junction held 7 bases outside the gene matches. Looked up from germline, CDR1 is SGHTA and CDR2 is FQGNSA. The CDR3 has 15 amino acids.

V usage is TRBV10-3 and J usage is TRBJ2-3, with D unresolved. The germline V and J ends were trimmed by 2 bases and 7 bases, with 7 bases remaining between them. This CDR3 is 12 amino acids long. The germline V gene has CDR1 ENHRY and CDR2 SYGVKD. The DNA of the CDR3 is TGTGCCATCAGTGAGGGACCTAATACGCAGTATTTT. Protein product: CAISEGPNTQYF.

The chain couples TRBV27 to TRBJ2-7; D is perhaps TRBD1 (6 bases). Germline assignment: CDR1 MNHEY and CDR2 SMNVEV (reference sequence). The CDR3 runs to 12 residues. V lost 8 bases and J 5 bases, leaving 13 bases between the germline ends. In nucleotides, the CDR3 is TGTGCCAGCGGCTGGCGGACAGACGAGCAGTACTTC. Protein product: CASGWRTDEQYF.

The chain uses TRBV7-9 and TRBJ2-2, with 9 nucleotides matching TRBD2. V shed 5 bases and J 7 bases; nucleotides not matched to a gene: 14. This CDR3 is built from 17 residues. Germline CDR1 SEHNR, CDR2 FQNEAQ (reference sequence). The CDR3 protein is CASSQWGGRASFGELFF. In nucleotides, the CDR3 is TGTGCCAGCAGCCAATGGGGCGGGAGGGCCTCATTCGGGGAGCTGTTTTTT.